Sequencing of this TCR beta chain was carried out in a study of T-cell reconstitution after alpha-beta-depleted transplantation in children. Using unique molecular identifiers, the investigators prepared the TCRbeta library. TCRdb reanalysed the PCR reads using MiXCR and keeps one entry per CDR3 protein. The sample lists a few hundred thousand distinct CDR3 sequences; under 13% were seen once. The CDR3 has 15 residues. The germline V gene has CDR1 DFQATT and CDR2 SNEGSKA (reference sequence). The ends were cut back, 5 bases at V and 0 bases at J, with 14 bases in the middle. This chain connects TRBV20-1 to TRBJ1-5; D is possibly TRBD1 (6 bases). The sequence derives from a human donor who donated a stem cell graft to a child with acute myeloid leukemia. The sample here was PBMCs from the stem cell graft donor, taken from the stem cell graft. Written as DNA, the CDR3 is TGCAGTGCTTCGACAGGTTATAATAGCAATCAGCCCCAGCATTTT. It codes for CSASTGYNSNQPQHF.